These 32 T cell receptor beta chains originate from one sample sequenced in a study of T cell changes during pregnancy in multiple sclerosis. The repertoire was sequenced with immunoSEQ multiplex PCR; TCRdb's copy has only in-frame clones and lacks some. The table includes approximately 110,000 clones, 90% to 95% detected once. The sample in question was peripheral blood, obtained after pregnancy. The receptors stem from a female donor with multiple sclerosis, enrolled in a pregnancy study.

V is TRBV7-2 and J is TRBJ1-2; perhaps TRBD1 as D (5 bases). V was cut by 5 bases and J by 4 bases, with 17 bases left in between. This CDR3 has 15 residues. Germline CDR1 reads SGHTA; CDR2 reads FQGNSA. The CDR3 is CASSPGPPGVYGYTF. The CDR3 DNA follows: TGTGCCAGCAGCCCCGGACCGCCGGGGGTCTATGGCTACACCTTC.

This clone showed up just once. CDR3 region: CASSEVTGSGNTIYF. CDR3 DNA sequence: TGTGCCAGCAGTGAAGTTACAGGGTCTGGAAACACCATATATTTT. The chain carries TRBV6-1 and TRBJ1-3; a weak D match, TRBD1 (6 bases). V lost 1 base, J lost 1 base, and 8 bases lay in between. The CDR3 spans 15 residues. The germline V gene has CDR1 MNHNS and CDR2 SASEGT.

The chain employs TRBV21-1 and TRBJ1-5. TRBV21-1 counts as a pseudogene. This CDR3 spans 12 amino acids. The CDR3 sequence: CASSKTDQPQHF. As DNA, the CDR3 is TGTGCCAGCAGCAAAACGGATCAGCCCCAGCATTTT.

This clone was seen only a few times. V is TRBV10-3 and J is TRBJ1-2; TRBD1 aligns across 8 bases. The germline V gene has CDR1 ENHRY and CDR2 SYGVKD. Trimming cost V 2 bases and J 6 bases; bases outside gene matches: 2. This CDR3 has 13 residues. In DNA, the CDR3 is TGTGCCATCAGTGAGACACAGGGGGATGGCTACACCTTC. Translated, it gives CAISETQGDGYTF.

The chain is built from TRBV29-1 and TRBJ2-2; a weak D match, TRBD1 (5 bases). This CDR3 region has 12 residues. Germline CDR1 SQVTM, CDR2 ANQGSEA. The germline V and J ends were trimmed by 3 bases and 4 bases, with 6 bases remaining between them. The CDR3 DNA reads as TGCAGCGTTGATCAGGGCACCGGGGAGCTGTTTTTT. It is translated as CSVDQGTGELFF.

This chain links TRBV6-6 with TRBJ1-5, with D possibly being TRBD1 (5 bases). The CDR3 is 13 residues long. Trimming cost V 7 bases and J 3 bases, with 10 bases left between them. Germline lookup yields CDR1 MNHNY and CDR2 SVGAGI (reference sequence). The chain's CDR3 is CASIHRSNQPQHF. CDR3 sequence (DNA): TGTGCCAGCATACACAGGTCCAATCAGCCCCAGCATTTT.

The chain is built from TRBV11-2 and TRBJ2-6; TRBD2 agrees at 10 bases. The CDR3 covers 19 residues. CDR1 is SGHAT, CDR2 FQNNGV, per germline. V gave up 2 bases and J gave up 0 bases; unmatched junction bases: 7. The CDR3 nucleotides read TGTGCCAGCAGCTTAACCAGCGGGGGGGCCAGCTCTGGGGCCAACGTCCTGACTTTC. Its protein is CASSLTSGGASSGANVLTF.

The genes are TRBV4-1 and TRBJ1-2, with D perhaps TRBD1 (6 bases). CDR1 is MGHRA, CDR2 YSYEKL, per germline. CDR3 length: 17 amino acids. The V gene lost 4 bases and the J gene lost 4 bases, with 22 bases spanning the gap. The CDR3 reads CASSLKKGGLHRYGYTF. DNA of the CDR3: TGCGCCAGCAGCCTTAAAAAGGGGGGGTTACACCGCTATGGCTACACCTTC.

The rearrangement links TRBV5-1 to TRBJ2-3; 10 bases match TRBD2. CDR1 and CDR2 (germline): SGHRS, YFSETQ. There are 17 residues in the CDR3. Trimming at V came to 0 bases and at J to 6 bases, leaving 10 bases not matched to a gene. In DNA form, the CDR3 reads TGCGCCAGCAGCTTGGCCAGTCTAGCGGGGGCCGGGGATACGCAGTATTTT. It yields the protein CASSLASLAGAGDTQYF.

V and J are TRBV6-5 and TRBJ1-4; 7 nucleotides match TRBD1. The germline V gene encodes CDR1 MNHEY and CDR2 SVGAGI. The CDR3 covers 15 residues. V shed 2 bases and J 2 bases; nucleotides not matched to a gene: 2. CDR3 residues: CASSYVRGTNEKLFF. In nucleotides, the CDR3 is TGTGCCAGCAGTTACGTCAGGGGGACTAATGAAAAACTGTTTTTT.

The rearrangement links TRBV27 to TRBJ2-5; TRBD1 is a possible D gene (6 bases). This CDR3 has 14 amino acids. Trimming left V 3 bases short and J 3 bases short, with 11 bases between. Germline V gene lookup returns CDR1 MNHEY and CDR2 SMNVEV (reference sequence). As DNA, the CDR3 is TGTGCCAGCAGTTTTGGTGGGACAAAAGAGACCCAGTACTTC. This gives the protein CASSFGGTKETQYF.

The sample holds one count of this clone. The genes are TRBV30 and TRBJ2-7, with TRBD2 matching over 7 bases. The junction had 9 bases not matched to a gene; V was cut back by 0 bases and J by 4 bases. CDR1 GTSNPN and CDR2 SVGIG come from the germline V gene (reference sequence). The CDR3 is 15 residues long. The CDR3 region is CAWSVRPTGGYEQYF. The CDR3 coding sequence is TGTGCCTGGAGTGTTAGACCCACCGGGGGGTACGAGCAGTACTTC.

The V call is TRBV6-5, the J call TRBJ1-4; D unclear. This CDR3 has 14 residues. From germline, CDR1 is MNHEY and CDR2 SVGAGI. Deletions cut 6 bases from V and 4 bases from J, with 12 bases between. DNA of the CDR3: TGTGCCAGCAGAACCCCGGGAATTAATGAAAAACTGTTTTTT. Its protein product is CASRTPGINEKLFF.

This chain links TRBV15 with TRBJ1-1; maybe TRBD1 (5 bases). The CDR3 is 13 residues long. Trimming removed 5 bases at V and 6 bases at J, with 13 bases between. CDR1 and CDR2 (germline): LNHNV, YYDKDF (reference sequence). The CDR3 region has the DNA TGTGCCACCAGCCGCAGGGTAGGCCCTGAAGCTTTCTTT. Its protein product is CATSRRVGPEAFF.

The J gene is TRBJ1-4, the V gene TRBV27, with D perhaps matching TRBD1 (6 bases). Trimming removed 3 bases from V and 4 bases from J, with 9 bases in between. This CDR3 contains 14 residues. Germline V gene sequence: CDR1 MNHEY, CDR2 SMNVEV (reference sequence). The CDR3 region has the DNA TGTGCCAGCAGTTTTCAGGGGATTAATGAAAAACTGTTTTTT. Translation gives CASSFQGINEKLFF.

The chain employs TRBV11-2 and TRBJ2-7; D remains unclear. The germline gives CDR1 SGHAT, CDR2 FQNNGV. This CDR3 spans 13 amino acids. V gave up 7 bases and J gave up 1 base, with 11 bases separating them. Here the CDR3 reads CASNHPLSYEQYF. The CDR3 nucleotides read TGTGCCAGCAACCACCCCCTATCCTACGAGCAGTACTTC.

V gene TRBV10-3 combines with J gene TRBJ1-2; the match to TRBD1 covers 12 bases. The CDR3 runs 15 residues. The trim removed 8 bases at V and 8 bases at J, leaving 12 bases unmatched. From germline, CDR1 is ENHRY and CDR2 SYGVKD. The DNA of the CDR3 is TGTGCCATCTTAGCTCCGGGACAGGGGGCCGGGGGCTACACCTTC. Translating it yields CAILAPGQGAGGYTF.

The chain links TRBV6-5 to TRBJ1-1; 9 nucleotides agree with TRBD1. This CDR3 is built from 14 residues. After removal of 5 bases from V and 1 base from J, the junction contained 2 bases not matched to a gene. The germline V gene encodes CDR1 MNHEY and CDR2 SVGAGI. DNA of the CDR3: TGTGCCAGCAGTGGACAGGGGACGAACACTGAAGCTTTCTTT. Translation gives CASSGQGTNTEAFF.

J is TRBJ2-1 and V is TRBV4-1; D may be TRBD2 (5 bases). Trimming cost V 2 bases and J 4 bases, with 15 bases left between them. Germline CDR1 is MGHRA and CDR2 is YSYEKL. The CDR3 spans 16 residues. CDR3 sequence (DNA): TGCGCCAGCAGCCAACCCGACCCGGGGTTGTACAATGAGCAGTTCTTC. Translating gives CASSQPDPGLYNEQFF.

V gene TRBV4-2 combines with J gene TRBJ2-7, with TRBD1 matching 12 bases. The CDR3 loop spans 15 amino acids. Germline CDR1 is LGHNA and CDR2 is YNFKEQ. Losses at the gene ends were 6 bases for V and 6 bases for J; bases not matched to a gene: 9. This CDR3 reads CASSLGDRGLGEQYF. The DNA of the CDR3 is TGTGCCAGCAGTCTGGGGGACAGGGGGCTGGGCGAGCAGTACTTC.

The V call is TRBV6-5, the J call TRBJ1-1, with D maybe TRBD1 (5 bases). This CDR3 has 16 residues. Per the germline V gene, CDR1 is MNHEY and CDR2 is SVGAGI. The V end lost 3 bases, the J end lost 3 bases, and 17 bases lay between the germline ends. The CDR3 protein is CASSYMRGNGDTEAFF. As DNA, the CDR3 is TGTGCCAGCAGTTATATGCGGGGGAACGGAGACACTGAAGCTTTCTTT.

The J gene is TRBJ1-1, the V gene TRBV27, with D tentatively TRBD1 (5 bases). This CDR3 spans 16 amino acids. CDR1 MNHEY and CDR2 SMNVEV come from the germline V gene (reference sequence). V shed 6 bases and J shed 9 bases, with 26 bases lying between them. The CDR3 sequence: CASSSMGGVESRKAFF. The CDR3 DNA is TGTGCCAGCAGCTCAATGGGAGGGGTCGAGAGTCGGAAAGCTTTCTTT.

This chain connects TRBV9 to TRBJ2-5, with 9 nucleotides matching TRBD2. This CDR3 has 16 residues. The V segment lost 0 bases and the J segment 9 bases; nucleotides outside the gene matches: 12. The germline gives CDR1 SGDLS, CDR2 YYNGEE. The CDR3 sequence: CASSVGDSGGPWAQYF. The CDR3 DNA follows: TGTGCCAGCAGCGTAGGAGATAGCGGGGGCCCCTGGGCCCAGTACTTC.

This chain connects TRBV30 to TRBJ2-3, with D possibly matching TRBD1 (6 bases). Germline CDR1 and CDR2: GTSNPN and SVGIG (reference sequence). Between the trimmed V and J ends, which lost 0 bases and 4 bases, there was a span of 11 bases. The CDR3 runs 14 residues. As DNA, the CDR3 is TGTGCCTGGAGTGTACAGGGCGGCGCAGATACGCAGTATTTT. Encoded protein: CAWSVQGGADTQYF.

This chain joins TRBV5-6 and TRBJ2-5; TRBD1 matches 7 bases. The CDR3 has 13 amino acids. The germline V gene encodes CDR1 SGHDT and CDR2 YYEEEE. Germline trimming cut 4 bases from V and 2 bases from J; bases unmatched to any gene: 2. CDR3 amino acids: CASSEGQQETQYF. The CDR3 bases are TGTGCCAGCAGCGAGGGACAGCAAGAGACCCAGTACTTC.

The chain couples TRBV25-1 to TRBJ2-5; 10 bases are a match to TRBD2. CDR1 is MGHDK and CDR2 is SYGVNS in the germline V gene. The V and J ends lost 4 bases and 2 bases, in that order; junction bases with no gene match: 7. This CDR3 has 16 amino acids. The CDR3 coding sequence is TGTGCCAGCAGTGGGAAACTAGCGGGACCACAAGAGACCCAGTACTTC. Residues: CASSGKLAGPQETQYF.

J is TRBJ2-1 and V is TRBV5-1; 8 bases match TRBD2. V was clipped by 2 bases and J by 3 bases; unmatched bases: 4. Germline CDR1 and CDR2: SGHRS and YFSETQ. The CDR3 contains 15 residues. The CDR3 nucleotides are TGCGCCAGCAGCTTATCGGGACTAGACTACAATGAGCAGTTCTTC. Translating it yields CASSLSGLDYNEQFF. The entire variable domain, with the rest obtained from reference TRBV5-1 and TRBJ2-1, is as follows: KAGVTQTPRYLIKTRGQQVTLSCSPISGHRSVSWYQQTPGQGLQFLFEYFSETQRNKGNFPGRFSGRQFSNSRSEMNVSTLELGDSALYLCASSLSGLDYNEQFFGPGTRLTVL.

The genes are TRBV9 and TRBJ2-3; D may be TRBD2 (6 bases). This CDR3 spans 15 amino acids. Trimming took 2 bases from V and 0 from J, leaving 10 bases between them. The V gene's germline CDR1 is SGDLS and CDR2 YYNGEE. The CDR3 is CASSVSGTSTDTQYF. The CDR3 coding sequence is TGTGCCAGCAGCGTTAGCGGAACTAGCACAGATACGCAGTATTTT.

The chain carries TRBV9 and TRBJ2-1; 10 bases align to TRBD2. Per the germline V gene, CDR1 is SGDLS and CDR2 is YYNGEE. The CDR3 is made up of 16 amino acids. Trimming at V came to 2 bases and at J to 6 bases, leaving 8 bases not matched to a gene. The CDR3 bases are TGTGCCAGCAGCGTCTCTAGCGGGGGCCCTCTCAATGAGCAGTTCTTC. It specifies CASSVSSGGPLNEQFF.

The chain joins TRBV19 to TRBJ1-4, with a possible D match to TRBD1 (6 bases). From germline, CDR1 is LNHDA and CDR2 SQIVND (reference sequence). The V and J ends lost 5 bases and 5 bases respectively, with 18 bases between them. This CDR3 contains 16 residues. DNA of the CDR3: TGTGCCAGTAGTGTGGGGACACGGAATCGGAATGAAAAACTGTTTTTT. As protein: CASSVGTRNRNEKLFF. Supplemented by reference TRBV19 and TRBJ1-4, the full variable domain reads DGGITQSPKYLFRKEGQNVTLSCEQNLNHDAMYWYRQDPGQGLRLIYYSQIVNDFQKGDIAEGYSVSREKKESFPLTVTSAQKNPTAFYLCASSVGTRNRNEKLFFGSGTQLSVL.

In DNA form, the CDR3 reads TGTGCCAGCAGCGAGACAGGGGGCGTAACCCAAGAGACCCAGTACTTC. This encodes CASSETGGVTQETQYF. The V call is TRBV9, the J call TRBJ2-5; TRBD1 matches at 10 bases. Germline V gene lookup returns CDR1 SGDLS and CDR2 YYNGEE. Trimming cost V 3 bases and J 1 base; bases outside gene matches: 6. This CDR3 spans 16 amino acids.

The genes are TRBV11-2 and TRBJ2-5, with a possible D match to TRBD1 (6 bases). The CDR3 runs 13 residues. V was trimmed by 1 base and J by 7 bases, leaving 10 bases between them. Germline lookup yields CDR1 SGHAT and CDR2 FQNNGV. CDR3 sequence: CASSLGTAWTQYF. The CDR3 nucleotides read TGTGCCAGCAGCTTAGGGACAGCGTGGACCCAGTACTTC.